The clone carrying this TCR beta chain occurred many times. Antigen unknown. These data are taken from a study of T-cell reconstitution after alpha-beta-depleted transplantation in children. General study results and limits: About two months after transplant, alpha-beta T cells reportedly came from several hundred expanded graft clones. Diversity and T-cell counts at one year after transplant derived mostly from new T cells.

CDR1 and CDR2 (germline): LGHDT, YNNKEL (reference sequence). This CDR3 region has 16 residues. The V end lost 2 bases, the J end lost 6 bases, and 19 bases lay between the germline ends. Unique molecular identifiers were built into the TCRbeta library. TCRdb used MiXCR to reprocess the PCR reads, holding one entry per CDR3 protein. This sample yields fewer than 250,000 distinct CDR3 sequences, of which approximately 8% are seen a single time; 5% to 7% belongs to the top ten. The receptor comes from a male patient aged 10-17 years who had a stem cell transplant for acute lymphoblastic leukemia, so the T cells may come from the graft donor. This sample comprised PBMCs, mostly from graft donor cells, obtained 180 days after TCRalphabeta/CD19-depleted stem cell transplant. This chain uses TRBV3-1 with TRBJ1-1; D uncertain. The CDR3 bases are TGTGCCAGCAGCCAACCCCCCCTCAAGGAGGAAGCTGAAGCTTTCTTT. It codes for CASSQPPLKEEAEAFF.